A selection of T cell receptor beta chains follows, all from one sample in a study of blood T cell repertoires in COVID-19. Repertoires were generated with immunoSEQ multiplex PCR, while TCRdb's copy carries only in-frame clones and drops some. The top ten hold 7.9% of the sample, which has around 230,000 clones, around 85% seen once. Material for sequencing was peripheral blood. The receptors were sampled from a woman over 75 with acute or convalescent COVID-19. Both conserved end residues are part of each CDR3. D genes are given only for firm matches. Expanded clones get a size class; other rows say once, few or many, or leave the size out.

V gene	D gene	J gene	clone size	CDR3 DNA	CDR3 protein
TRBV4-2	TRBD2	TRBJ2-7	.	TGTGCCAGCAGCCAAGTGTTAGCGGGGACCTACGAGCAGTACTTC	CASSQVLAGTYEQYF
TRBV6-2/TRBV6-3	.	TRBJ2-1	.	TGTGCCAGCAGTTACTCGGCAGGGGCCCACAATGAGCAGTTCTTC	CASSYSAGAHNEQFF
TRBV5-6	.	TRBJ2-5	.	TGTGCCAGCAGCTTGCCGGACTTTCAAGAGACCCAGTACTTC	CASSLPDFQETQYF
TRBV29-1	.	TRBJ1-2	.	TGCAGCGTCTACCCCGGGGTCGATTATGGCTACACCTTC	CSVYPGVDYGYTF
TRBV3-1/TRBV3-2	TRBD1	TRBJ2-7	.	TGTGCCAGCAGCCCGGGACAGACTCGCTACGAGCAGTACTTC	CASSPGQTRYEQYF
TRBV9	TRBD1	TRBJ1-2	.	TGTGCCAGCAGCCCCCCAGGGGGGAACTCAGAAGACTATGGCTACACCTTC	CASSPPGGNSEDYGYTF
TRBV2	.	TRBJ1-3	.	TGTGCCAGCAGTGAAATGGCCTATGGACTTCCATCTGGAAACACCATATATTTT	CASSEMAYGLPSGNTIYF
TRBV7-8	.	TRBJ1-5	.	TGTGCCAGCAGCTTATCCCAGGGGCTCGGCAATCAGCCCCAGCATTTT	CASSLSQGLGNQPQHF
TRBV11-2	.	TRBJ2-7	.	TGTGCCAGCAGCCGAGGGGGCTACGAGCAGTACTTC	CASSRGGYEQYF
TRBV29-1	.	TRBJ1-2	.	TGCAGCGTTGAAGATGGAGGTGGCCTCTATGGCTACACCTTC	CSVEDGGGLYGYTF
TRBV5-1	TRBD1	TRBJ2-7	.	TGCGCCAGCCGACAGGGTAATGCCTACGAGCAGTACTTC	CASRQGNAYEQYF
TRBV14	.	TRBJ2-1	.	TGTGCCAGCAGCCAAGAGGCTAGCACGTCCTACAATGAGCAGTTCTTC	CASSQEASTSYNEQFF
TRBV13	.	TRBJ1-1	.	TGTGCCAGCAGCGTTACAGGGAACACTGAAGCTTTCTTT	CASSVTGNTEAFF
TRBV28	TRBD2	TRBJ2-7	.	TGTGCCATCCAACTAGCGGGACTCGCCGAGCAGTACTTC	CAIQLAGLAEQYF
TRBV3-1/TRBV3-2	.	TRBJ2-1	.	TGTGCCAGCAGCCAAGATATAGGAGTGGGAGCCTACAATGAGCAGTTCTTC	CASSQDIGVGAYNEQFF
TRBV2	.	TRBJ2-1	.	TGTGCCAGCAGTTATGACCGGGGGTGGAGGTTCTTC	CASSYDRGWRFF
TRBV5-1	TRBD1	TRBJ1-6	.	TGCGCCAGCAGCTCGGGACAGGACAATTCACCCCTCCACTTT	CASSSGQDNSPLHF
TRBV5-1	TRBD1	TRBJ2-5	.	TGCGCCAGCAGCTTGGTAACAGGGGGCTTTATGGAGACCCAGTACTTC	CASSLVTGGFMETQYF
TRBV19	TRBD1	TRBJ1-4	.	TGTGCCAGTAGAAGGACAGGGGGGCATGAAAAACTGTTTTTT	CASRRTGGHEKLFF
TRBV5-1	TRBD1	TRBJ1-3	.	TGCGCCAGCAGCTTGGGGGCACAGGGGTCTGGAAACACCATATATTTT	CASSLGAQGSGNTIYF
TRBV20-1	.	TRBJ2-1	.	TGCAGTGCTTATAACAATGAGCAGTTCTTC	CSAYNNEQFF
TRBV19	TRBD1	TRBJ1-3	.	TGTGCCAGTAGTCCCCAGGGGGCTGGTGGAAACACCATATATTTT	CASSPQGAGGNTIYF
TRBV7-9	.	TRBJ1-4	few	TGTGCCAGCAGCTTAGTCACGGGGACTACTAATGAAAAACTGTTTTTT	CASSLVTGTTNEKLFF
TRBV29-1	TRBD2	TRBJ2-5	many	TGCAGCGTCCAGACTAGCGGGGAAGAGACCCAGTACTTC	CSVQTSGEETQYF
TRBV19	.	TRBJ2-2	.	TGTGCCAGTAGTATTTCCCGGAACACCGGGGAGCTGTTTTTT	CASSISRNTGELFF
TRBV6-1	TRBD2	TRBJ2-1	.	TGTGCCAGCAGTGAAGCGGCCAGCGGGAGTGATGAGCAGTTCTTC	CASSEAASGSDEQFF
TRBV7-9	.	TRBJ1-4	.	TGTGCCAGCAGCTTAGCACGGGAAAAACTGTTTTTT	CASSLAREKLFF
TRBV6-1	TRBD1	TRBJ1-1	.	TGTGCCAGCAGTGAGGTTAGGACAGGGGTTACTGAAGCTTTCTTT	CASSEVRTGVTEAFF
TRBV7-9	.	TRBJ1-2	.	TGTGCCAGCAGCTTCGACAGATTCTATGGCTACACCTTC	CASSFDRFYGYTF
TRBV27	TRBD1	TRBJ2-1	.	TGTGCCAGCAGTTTCGGACAGGGCGTCTACAATGAGCAGTTCTTC	CASSFGQGVYNEQFF
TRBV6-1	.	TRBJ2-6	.	TGTGCCAGCAGAGAAGGACATGGATCTGGGGCCAACGTCCTGACTTTC	CASREGHGSGANVLTF
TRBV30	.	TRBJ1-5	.	TGTGCCTGGAGTCCTGGGGCTTTTCTCTCCGGTGGGCCCCAGCATTTT	CAWSPGAFLSGGPQHF
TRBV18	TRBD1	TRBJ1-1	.	TGTGCCAGCTCACCCGGGACAGGGAACACTGAAGCTTTCTTT	CASSPGTGNTEAFF
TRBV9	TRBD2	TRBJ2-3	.	TGTGCCAGCAGCGTAGGTGATAGCGGGAGGAGCACAGATACGCAGTATTTT	CASSVGDSGRSTDTQYF
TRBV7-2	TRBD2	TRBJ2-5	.	TGTGCCAGCAGCTGGACTAGGGAGGAGACCCAGTACTTC	CASSWTREETQYF
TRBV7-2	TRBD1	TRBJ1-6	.	TGTGCCAGCAGCTCCGACAGGGTGGTATCTTCACCCCTCCACTTT	CASSSDRVVSSPLHF
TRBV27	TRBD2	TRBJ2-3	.	TGTGCCACCAGGACTAGCGCGGTTCAGGGGACGCAGTATTTT	CATRTSAVQGTQYF
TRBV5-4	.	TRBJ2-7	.	TGTGCCAGCAGCCAACCTGTACAGCCGTACGAGCAGTACTTC	CASSQPVQPYEQYF
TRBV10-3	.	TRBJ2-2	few	TGTGCCACAACACAGGGCTCCGCGAACACCGGGGAGCTGTTTTTT	CATTQGSANTGELFF
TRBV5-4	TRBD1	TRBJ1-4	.	TGTGCCAGCAGCTCCGGGACAGGGGCTAATGAAAAACTGTTTTTT	CASSSGTGANEKLFF
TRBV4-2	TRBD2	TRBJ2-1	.	TGTGCCAGCAGCCAAGGGGCGGGGGGCTCCTACAATGAGCAGTTCTTC	CASSQGAGGSYNEQFF
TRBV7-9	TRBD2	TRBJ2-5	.	TGTGCCAGCAGCCCCGAACCGGGACTAGCGGTCCAAGAGACCCAGTACTTC	CASSPEPGLAVQETQYF
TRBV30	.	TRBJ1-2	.	TGTGCCTGGAGTGCTGACAGGTTATATGGCTACACCTTC	CAWSADRLYGYTF
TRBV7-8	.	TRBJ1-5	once	TGTGCCAGCAGCCGAGACAGATATCAGCCCCAGCATTTT	CASSRDRYQPQHF
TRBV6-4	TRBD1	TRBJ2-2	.	TGTGCCAGCAGACTAGGGGGCGCGAGCACCGGGGAGCTGTTTTTT	CASRLGGASTGELFF
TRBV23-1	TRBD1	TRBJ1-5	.	TGCGCCAGCAGTCAATCGGGACAGGGTATGAATCAGCCCCAGCATTTT	CASSQSGQGMNQPQHF
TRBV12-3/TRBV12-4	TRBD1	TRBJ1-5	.	TGTGCCAGCAGTTGGTCAGGGGGCCAGCCCCAGCATTTT	CASSWSGGQPQHF
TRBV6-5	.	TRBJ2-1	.	TGTGCCAGCATCCCCAGCGGCTACAATGAGCAGTTCTTC	CASIPSGYNEQFF
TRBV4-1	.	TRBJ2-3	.	TGCGCCAGCAGCCAAGGACGAGGGCGTTCGGGTAGCACAGATACGCAGTATTTT	CASSQGRGRSGSTDTQYF
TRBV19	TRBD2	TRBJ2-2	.	TGTGCCAGTAGTCTGACTAGCGGAGCGACCGGGGAGCTGTTTTTT	CASSLTSGATGELFF
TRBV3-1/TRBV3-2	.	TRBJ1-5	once	TGTGCCAGCAGCCAAGGTATGAGGTATAGCAATCAGCCCCAGCATTTT	CASSQGMRYSNQPQHF
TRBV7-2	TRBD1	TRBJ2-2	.	TGTGCCAGCAGCGCCGCCGGGACAGTAGTCACCGGGGAGCTGTTTTTT	CASSAAGTVVTGELFF
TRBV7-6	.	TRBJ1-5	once	TGTGCCAGCAGCTGGGGTGGCGGGGGAAGCAATCAGCCCCAGCATTTT	CASSWGGGGSNQPQHF
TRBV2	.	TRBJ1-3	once	TGTGCCAGCAGTTACAGTGCTCTGTCTGGAAACACCATATATTTT	CASSYSALSGNTIYF
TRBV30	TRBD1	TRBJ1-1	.	TGTGCCTGGAGTAGGACAGGGGGCAGTTCTGAAGCTTTCTTT	CAWSRTGGSSEAFF